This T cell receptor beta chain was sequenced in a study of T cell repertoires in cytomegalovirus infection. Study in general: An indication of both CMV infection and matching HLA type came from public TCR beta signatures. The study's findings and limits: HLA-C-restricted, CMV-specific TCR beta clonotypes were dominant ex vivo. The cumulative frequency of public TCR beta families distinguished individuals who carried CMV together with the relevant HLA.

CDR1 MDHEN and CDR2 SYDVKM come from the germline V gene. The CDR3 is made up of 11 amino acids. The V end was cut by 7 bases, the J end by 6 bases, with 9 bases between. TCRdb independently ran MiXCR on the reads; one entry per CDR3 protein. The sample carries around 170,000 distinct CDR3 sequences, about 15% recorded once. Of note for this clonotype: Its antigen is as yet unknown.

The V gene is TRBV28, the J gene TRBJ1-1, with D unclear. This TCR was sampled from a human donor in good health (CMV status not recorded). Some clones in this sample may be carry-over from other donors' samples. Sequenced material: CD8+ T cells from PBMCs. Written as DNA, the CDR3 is TGTGCCAGCAAAAGTACCCCTGAAGCTTTCTTT. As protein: CASKSTPEAFF.